This TCR beta chain was sequenced in a study of T cell changes during pregnancy in multiple sclerosis. Deletions cut 6 bases from V and 7 bases from J, with 19 bases between. The CDR3 is made up of 15 amino acids. Germline V gene data show CDR1 as SGHTA and CDR2 as FQGTGA. Using immunoSEQ multiplex PCR, the repertoire was profiled, and TCRdb retains in-frame clones only, with some absent. The data show some 93,000 clones, 91% seen once. The material was peripheral blood, obtained after pregnancy. The chain has TRBV7-3 and TRBJ2-1; tentative D call: TRBD2 (7 bases). The receptor's source is a female donor in good health, enrolled as a control in a pregnancy study. Here the CDR3 reads CASREGGGRRNEQFF. CDR3 coding DNA: TGTGCCAGCAGAGAGGGAGGGGGGAGGAGGAATGAGCAGTTCTTC.